A selection of T cell receptor beta chains follows, all from one sample in a study of CD8 T cells in Susac syndrome. TCRdb re-called the immunoSEQ multiplex PCR reads through MiXCR, storing one row per CDR3 protein. The table shows about 430,000 distinct CDR3 sequences, with around 85% occurring only once. The material sequenced was CD8+ T cells from PBMCs. The receptors originated from a human donor with multiple sclerosis. The CDR3 runs from the conserved cysteine through the conserved F or W. The D gene is left open where the match is weak. Size is omitted from some rows. Given values are once, few, many or a class for expanded clones.

>TRBV27|-|-|TRBJ2-1
CASSLTRAGNEQFF
TGTGCCAGCAGTTTAACCAGGGCTGGGAATGAGCAGTTCTTC
>TRBV11-2|-|-|TRBJ2-1
CASSPRGAINEQFF
TGTGCCAGCAGCCCCAGGGGCGCGATCAATGAGCAGTTCTTC
>TRBV7-9|-|-|TRBJ2-2
CASPLTQVSNTGELFF
TGTGCCAGCCCCCTTACTCAGGTGTCGAACACCGGGGAGCTGTTTTTT
>TRBV18|-|-|TRBJ2-7
CASSPWDGDSYEQYF
TGTGCCAGCTCACCCTGGGACGGAGACTCCTACGAGCAGTACTTC
>TRBV7-9|-|-|TRBJ1-2
CASSSGVEFTYGYTF
TGTGCCAGCAGCTCCGGGGTGGAATTCACCTATGGCTACACCTTC
>TRBV4-1|-|-|TRBJ2-1
CASSHDPETAEQFF
TGCGCCAGCAGCCATGACCCCGAGACTGCAGAGCAGTTCTTC
>TRBV4-1|-|-|TRBJ1-1
CASSQVMGQNTEAFF
TGCGCCAGCAGCCAAGTTATGGGTCAGAACACTGAAGCTTTCTTT
>TRBV6-2/TRBV6-3|-|-|TRBJ1-1
CASSYVVGGETEAFF
TGTGCCAGCAGTTACGTCGTAGGCGGAGAGACTGAAGCTTTCTTT
>TRBV9|TRBD2|-|TRBJ2-3
CASSVEGTSGRDTQYF
TGTGCCAGCAGCGTAGAGGGGACTAGCGGGAGAGATACGCAGTATTTT
>TRBV10-3|-|-|TRBJ2-7
CAISESPLEQYF
TGTGCCATCAGTGAGTCGCCCCTGGAGCAGTACTTC
>TRBV6-5|-|-|TRBJ1-1
CASSYRDQNTEAFF
TGTGCCAGCAGTTACCGGGACCAAAACACTGAAGCTTTCTTT
>TRBV5-5|-|-|TRBJ2-5
CASSYPEGAHRTQYF
TGTGCCAGCAGCTACCCCGAAGGGGCCCATCGGACCCAGTACTTC
>TRBV5-1|TRBD1|-|TRBJ1-1
CASSLGTGDTEAFF
TGTGCCAGCAGCCTTGGGACAGGGGACACTGAAGCTTTCTTT
>TRBV28|TRBD1|-|TRBJ2-7
CASSLTGESSYEQYF
TGTGCCAGCAGTTTAACAGGGGAGAGCTCCTACGAGCAGTACTTC
>TRBV15|-|-|TRBJ2-7
CATSRDQGHEQYF
TGTGCCACCAGCAGAGATCAAGGACACGAGCAGTACTTC
>TRBV7-9|TRBD2|-|TRBJ2-1
CASSPAGASLGEQFF
TGTGCCAGCAGCCCAGCGGGAGCCTCCCTTGGTGAGCAGTTCTTC
>TRBV18|-|-|TRBJ2-7
CASSLLEEFPYEQYF
TGTGCCAGCTCACTCTTAGAGGAATTCCCCTACGAGCAGTACTTC
>TRBV12-3/TRBV12-4|-|-|TRBJ2-6
CASSLVGDIAGGANVLTF
TGTGCCAGCAGTTTAGTTGGGGACATCGCCGGGGGGGCCAACGTCCTGACTTTC
>TRBV11-2|-|-|TRBJ2-1
CASSLWRGNEQFF
TGTGCCAGCAGCTTATGGCGCGGGAATGAGCAGTTCTTC
>TRBV6-6|-|-|TRBJ1-5
CASSLDPYSNQPQHF
TGTGCCAGCAGCCTAGATCCTTATAGCAATCAGCCCCAGCATTTT
>TRBV6-5|TRBD1|once|TRBJ1-1
CASTLDRAEAFF
TGTGCCAGCACCCTGGACAGGGCCGAAGCTTTCTTT
>TRBV5-4|-|-|TRBJ2-3
CASSSNPVDTQYF
TGTGCCAGCAGCTCCAACCCGGTGGATACGCAGTATTTT
>TRBV6-1|-|few|TRBJ2-6
CASRDAGANVLTF
TGTGCCAGCAGAGATGCCGGGGCCAACGTCCTGACTTTC
>TRBV5-1|-|-|TRBJ2-5
CASSLASGETQYF
TGCGCCAGCAGCTTAGCATCGGGCGAGACCCAGTACTTC
>TRBV10-3|-|few|TRBJ1-5
CAISERQPQHF
TGTGCCATCAGTGAGAGGCAGCCCCAGCATTTT